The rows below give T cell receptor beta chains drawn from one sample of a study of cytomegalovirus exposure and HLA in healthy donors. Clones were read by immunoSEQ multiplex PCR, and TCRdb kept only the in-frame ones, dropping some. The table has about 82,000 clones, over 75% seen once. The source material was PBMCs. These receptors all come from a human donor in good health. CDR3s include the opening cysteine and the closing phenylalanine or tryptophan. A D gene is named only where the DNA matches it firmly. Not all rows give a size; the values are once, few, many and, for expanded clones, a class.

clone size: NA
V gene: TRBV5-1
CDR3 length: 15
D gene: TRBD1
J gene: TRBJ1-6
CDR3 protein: CASSLVRTGVSPLHF
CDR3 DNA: TGCGCCAGCAGCTTGGTTCGGACAGGGGTTTCACCCCTCCACTTT

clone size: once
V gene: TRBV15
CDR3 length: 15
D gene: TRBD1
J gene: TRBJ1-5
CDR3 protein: CATSLGQGAHQPQHF
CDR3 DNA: TGTGCCACCAGCCTAGGACAGGGGGCTCATCAGCCCCAGCATTTT

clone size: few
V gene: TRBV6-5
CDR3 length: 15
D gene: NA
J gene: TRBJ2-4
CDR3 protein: CASSNAGLAKNIQYF
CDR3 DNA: TGTGCCAGCAGTAATGCGGGGTTAGCCAAAAACATTCAGTACTTC

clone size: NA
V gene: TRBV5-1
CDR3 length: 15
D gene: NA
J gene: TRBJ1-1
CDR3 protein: CASSGFLGAGAEAFF
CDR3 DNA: TGCGCCAGCAGCGGGTTCTTAGGGGCTGGAGCTGAAGCTTTCTTT

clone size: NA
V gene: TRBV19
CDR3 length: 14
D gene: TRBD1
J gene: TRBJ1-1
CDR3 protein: CASSPQGGYTEAFF
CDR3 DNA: TGTGCCAGTAGTCCACAGGGGGGGTACACTGAAGCTTTCTTT

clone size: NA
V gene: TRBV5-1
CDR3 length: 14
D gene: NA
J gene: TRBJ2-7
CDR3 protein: CASSLRHSSYEQYF
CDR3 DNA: TGCGCCAGCAGCTTGCGGCACAGCTCCTACGAGCAGTACTTC

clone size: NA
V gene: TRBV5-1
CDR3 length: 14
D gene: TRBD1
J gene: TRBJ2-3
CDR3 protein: CASSLVQGSDTQYF
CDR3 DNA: TGCGCCAGCAGCTTAGTACAGGGGTCGGATACGCAGTATTTT

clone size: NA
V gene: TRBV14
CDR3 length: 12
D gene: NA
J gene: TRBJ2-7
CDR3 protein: CASSPGTWEQYF
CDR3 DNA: TGTGCCAGCAGCCCCGGGACTTGGGAGCAGTACTTC

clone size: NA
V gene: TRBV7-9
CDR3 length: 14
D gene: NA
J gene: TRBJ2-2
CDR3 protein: CASSFRGSTGELFF
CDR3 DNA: TGTGCCAGCAGCTTCAGGGGAAGCACCGGGGAGCTGTTTTTT

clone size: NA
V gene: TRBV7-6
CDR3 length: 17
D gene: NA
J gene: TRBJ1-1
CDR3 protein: CASSLDPGEGENTEAFF
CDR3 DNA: TGTGCCAGCAGCTTAGACCCGGGGGAGGGGGAGAACACTGAAGCTTTCTTT

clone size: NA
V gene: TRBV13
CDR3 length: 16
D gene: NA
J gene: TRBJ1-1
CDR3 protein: CASSFGDTFMNTEAFF
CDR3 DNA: TGTGCCAGCAGCTTTGGGGACACCTTCATGAACACTGAAGCTTTCTTT

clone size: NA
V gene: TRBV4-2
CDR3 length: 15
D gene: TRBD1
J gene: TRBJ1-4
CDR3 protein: CASSQRDSDNEKLFF
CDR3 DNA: TGTGCCAGCAGCCAGCGGGACAGCGATAATGAAAAACTGTTTTTT

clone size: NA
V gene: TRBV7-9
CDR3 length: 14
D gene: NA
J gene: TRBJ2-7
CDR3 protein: CASSLPRETYEQYF
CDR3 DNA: TGTGCCAGCAGCCTTCCCAGGGAAACCTACGAGCAGTACTTC

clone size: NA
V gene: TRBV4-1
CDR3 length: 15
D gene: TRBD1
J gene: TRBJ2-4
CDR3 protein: CASSHNEGQKNIQYF
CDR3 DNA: TGCGCCAGCAGCCATAATGAGGGACAGAAAAACATTCAGTACTTC

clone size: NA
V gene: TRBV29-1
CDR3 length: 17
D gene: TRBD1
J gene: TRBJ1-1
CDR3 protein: CTLTRTGGVIGNTEAFF
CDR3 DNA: TGCACCCTTACCAGGACAGGGGGTGTGATAGGGAACACTGAAGCTTTCTTT